This entry is about one T cell receptor beta chain. The antigen is undetermined. Extracted RNA was reverse transcribed, and the resulting cDNA served as sequencing template. Sequencing was performed with immunoSEQ multiplex PCR; in TCRdb, only in-frame clones are kept and a portion is missing. The sample yields more than 150,000 clones, 59% seen once. The sample comes from a study of CD8+ T cells in alopecia areata. Study overall: Twice a day, 5 to 10 mg of oral tofacitinib was administered to treated patients. Tofacitinib lasted 6 to 18 months, then 6 months off drug.

General study results and limits: Clonality in lesional scalp, especially alopecia totalis/universalis, exceeded that of normal scalp.

The source of this sequence is a human donor with alopecia areata. The sample consisted of CD4+ T cells sorted from blood, taken at week 0.

The CDR3 region is CAWRPGHWVEQYF. For the CDR3, the DNA is TGTGCCTGGAGACCGGGACACTGGGTCGAGCAGTACTTC. The chain employs TRBV30 and TRBJ2-7; D possibly corresponds to TRBD1 (6 bases). The V end lost 3 bases, the J end lost 6 bases, and 15 bases lay between the germline ends. CDR1 and CDR2 from the germline V gene are GTSNPN and SVGIG (reference sequence). This CDR3 is built from 13 residues.